This is a list of T cell receptor beta chains from one sample in a study. TCRdb independently ran MiXCR on the 5' RACE reads; one entry per CDR3 protein. The data hold tens of thousands of distinct CDR3 sequences, with 17% observed a single time. Sequenced: naive CD4+ T cells sorted from blood. These TCRs come from a female donor with breast cancer. Each CDR3 is given without its conserved first and last residue. The order of the fields is V gene, CDR3 protein.

V gene: TRBV5-1
CDR3 protein: ASSSSGGGYT

V gene: TRBV6-5
CDR3 protein: ASRRPGTAQGGEQY

V gene: TRBV5-1
CDR3 protein: ASSSPSTDTQY

V gene: TRBV7-9
CDR3 protein: ASSSQSGGEY

V gene: TRBV6-5
CDR3 protein: ASSPDQGQETQY

V gene: TRBV6-1
CDR3 protein: ASSASWVLNQPQH

V gene: TRBV24-1
CDR3 protein: ATSDLWSTNTGELF

V gene: TRBV7-3
CDR3 protein: ASSLAHVVDEQF

V gene: TRBV5-1
CDR3 protein: ASSGGTATYGYT

V gene: TRBV27
CDR3 protein: ASSFRGGTGELF

V gene: TRBV6-5
CDR3 protein: ASSQRRGSGRTLIADTQY

V gene: TRBV6-5
CDR3 protein: ASSPLGSGANYGYT

V gene: TRBV5-1
CDR3 protein: ASSISGRVNEQF